The 12 T cell receptor beta chains below all came from one sample that was sequenced in a study of cytomegalovirus exposure and HLA in healthy donors. PCR involved 60 Vbeta and 13 Jbeta primers. This table comes from immunoSEQ multiplex PCR, and its TCRdb copy is limited to in-frame clones, with some not included. The table records more than 250,000 clones, approximately 90% of them present only once. The sequencing input was PBMCs. The receptors derive from a woman between 18 and 29 years old in good health and CMV-seronegative.

The chain combines TRBV18 with TRBJ1-4, with 7 bases matching TRBD1. The germline V gene has CDR1 KGHSH and CDR2 LQKENI. J gave up 8 bases and V 3 bases, and 12 bases lay outside the gene matches. This CDR3 region has 16 residues. The CDR3 loop reads CASSPGDRVVREKLFF. The CDR3 nucleotides are TGTGCCAGCTCACCCGGAGACAGGGTTGTGAGGGAAAAACTGTTTTTT. Supplemented by reference TRBV18 and TRBJ1-4, the full variable domain reads NAGVMQNPRHLVRRRGQEARLRCSPMKGHSHVYWYRQLPEEGLKFMVYLQKENIIDESGMPKERFSAEFPKEGPSILRIQQVVRGDSAAYFCASSPGDRVVREKLFFGSGTQLSVL.

The chain is built from TRBV7-6 and TRBJ1-1, with unresolved D. Trimming pared 5 bases from V and 3 bases from J, leaving 10 bases between. The CDR3 covers 13 residues. Per the germline V gene, CDR1 is SGHVS and CDR2 is FNYEAQ. CDR3 in amino acids: CASSRGGDTEAFF. The CDR3, as DNA: TGTGCCAGCAGCCGAGGCGGGGACACTGAAGCTTTCTTT. The whole variable domain, filled in from reference TRBV7-6 and TRBJ1-1, reads GAGVSQSPRYKVTKRGQDVALRCDPISGHVSLYWYRQALGQGPEFLTYFNYEAQQDKSGLPNDRFSAERPEGSISTLTIQRTEQRDSAMYRCASSRGGDTEAFFGQGTRLTVV.

The rearrangement links TRBV5-6 to TRBJ2-2; D may be TRBD1 (5 bases). The V gene lost 7 bases and the J gene lost 5 bases, with 15 bases spanning the gap. In germline, CDR1 is SGHDT, CDR2 YYEEEE. The CDR3 runs to 14 residues. Here the CDR3 reads CASLEGVGTGELFF. The DNA for the CDR3 is TGTGCCAGCCTCGAAGGGGTCGGAACCGGGGAGCTGTTTTTT. The full variable domain, completed using reference TRBV5-6 and TRBJ2-2, is DAGVTQSPTHLIKTRGQQVTLRCSPKSGHDTVSWYQQALGQGPQFIFQYYEEEERQRGNFPDRFSGHQFPNYSSELNVNALLLGDSALYLCASLEGVGTGELFFGEGSRLTVL.

The chain employs TRBV30 and TRBJ2-5; possibly TRBD2 for D (6 bases). The CDR3 consists of 13 residues. CDR1 and CDR2 (germline): GTSNPN, SVGIG (reference sequence). Trimming cost V 5 bases and J 4 bases, with 14 bases left between them. CDR3 protein: CAWGLNLGETQYF. In nucleotides, the CDR3 is TGTGCCTGGGGACTAAACCTCGGAGAGACCCAGTACTTC. Using reference TRBV30 and TRBJ2-5 for the parts outside the CDR3, the full variable domain is SQTIHQWPATLVQPVGSPLSLECTVEGTSNPNLYWYRQAAGRGLQLLFYSVGIGQISSEVPQNLSASRPQDRQFILSSKKLLLSDSGFYLCAWGLNLGETQYFGPGTRLLVL.

As DNA, the CDR3 is TGCAGCCACTGGGAGTCAGATACGCAGTATTTT. Translation gives CSHWESDTQYF. This chain connects TRBV20-1 to TRBJ2-3; tentative D call: TRBD2 (5 bases). In germline, CDR1 is DFQATT, CDR2 SNEGSKA (reference sequence). This CDR3 has 11 amino acids.

This chain joins TRBV5-1 and TRBJ2-5; 8 bases fit TRBD1. Looked up from germline, CDR1 is SGHRS and CDR2 is YFSETQ. The CDR3 covers 15 residues. V lost 4 bases and J lost 3; bases outside the gene matches: 8. CDR3 nucleotides: TGCGCCAGCAGCCAAACGGGACAGGTGAAAGAGACCCAGTACTTC. Protein product: CASSQTGQVKETQYF.

In the case of this clone: One junction end disagrees with the germline gene, perhaps due to a read error. The chain has TRBV7-9 and TRBJ2-2, with 10 bases aligning to TRBD1. CDR1 and CDR2 (germline): SEHNR, FQNEAQ (reference sequence). The CDR3 contains 17 residues. The CDR3 region has the DNA TGTTCCAGCAGCTTAGCTAGGGACAGGGGTGGGACCGGGGAGCTGTTTTTT. Translated: CSSSLARDRGGTGELFF.

The chain joins TRBV7-2 to TRBJ1-3, with D unresolved. Germline CDR1 is SGHTA and CDR2 is FQGNSA. This CDR3 contains 13 residues. Between the trimmed V and J ends, which lost 5 bases and 11 bases, there was a span of 16 bases. The CDR3 DNA is TGTGCCAGCAGCCCCCGATGGCGAGAGGCCATATATTTT. It codes for CASSPRWREAIYF. Supplemented by reference TRBV7-2 and TRBJ1-3, the full variable domain reads GAGVSQSPSNKVTEKGKDVELRCDPISGHTALYWYRQSLGQGLEFLIYFQGNSAPDKSGLPSDRFSAERTGGSVSTLTIQRTQQEDSAVYLCASSPRWREAIYFGEGSWLTVV.

The rearrangement uses TRBV30 and TRBJ2-3; 7 nucleotides align to TRBD2. Germline V lookup: CDR1 GTSNPN, CDR2 SVGIG (reference sequence). The CDR3 runs 13 residues. V lost 1 base, J lost 3 bases, and 1 base stayed unmatched. The CDR3 region is CAWSGTRTDTQYF. CDR3 in DNA: TGTGCCTGGAGTGGGACTAGGACAGATACGCAGTATTTT.

The chain couples TRBV5-1 to TRBJ1-1, with D maybe TRBD1 (5 bases). The CDR3 spans 12 residues. Trimming shortened V by 3 bases and J by 3 bases, and 6 bases separated the two germline ends. The germline gives CDR1 SGHRS, CDR2 YFSETQ. The CDR3 loop reads CASSSGYTEAFF. CDR3 nucleotides: TGCGCCAGCAGCTCAGGGTACACTGAAGCTTTCTTT.

The CDR3 loop is CASSPARLGQPQHF. As DNA, the CDR3 is TGTGCCAGCTCACCGGCGCGGCTTGGTCAGCCCCAGCATTTT. V usage is TRBV18 and J usage is TRBJ1-5, with unresolved D. This CDR3 comprises 14 residues. Trimming took 3 bases from V and 6 from J, leaving 12 bases between them. Germline V gene lookup returns CDR1 KGHSH and CDR2 LQKENI. Combining the CDR3 with reference TRBV18 and TRBJ1-5 gives the whole variable domain NAGVMQNPRHLVRRRGQEARLRCSPMKGHSHVYWYRQLPEEGLKFMVYLQKENIIDESGMPKERFSAEFPKEGPSILRIQQVVRGDSAAYFCASSPARLGQPQHFGDGTRLSIL.

The J gene is TRBJ2-3, the V gene TRBV6-1; 8 positions agree with TRBD2. The CDR3 sequence is 16 residues long. In germline, CDR1 is MNHNS, CDR2 SASEGT. Germline trimming cut 6 bases from V and 0 bases from J; bases unmatched to any gene: 8. In DNA, the CDR3 is TGTGCCAGCAGAGAAAAGGGACTAGTGAGCACAGATACGCAGTATTTT. Amino acids: CASREKGLVSTDTQYF.